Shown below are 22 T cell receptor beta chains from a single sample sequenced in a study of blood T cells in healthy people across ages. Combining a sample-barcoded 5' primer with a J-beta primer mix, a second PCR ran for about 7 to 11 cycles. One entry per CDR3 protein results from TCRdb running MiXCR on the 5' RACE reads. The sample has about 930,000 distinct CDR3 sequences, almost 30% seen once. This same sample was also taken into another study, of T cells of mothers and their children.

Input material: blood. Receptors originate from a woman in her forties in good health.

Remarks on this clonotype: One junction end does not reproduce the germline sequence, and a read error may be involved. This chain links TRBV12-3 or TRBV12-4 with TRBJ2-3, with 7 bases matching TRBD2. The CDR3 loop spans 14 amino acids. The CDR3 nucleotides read TGTGTCAGCAGTTTACTAGCGAAGGGAGATACGCAGTATTTT. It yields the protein CVSSLLAKGDTQYF.

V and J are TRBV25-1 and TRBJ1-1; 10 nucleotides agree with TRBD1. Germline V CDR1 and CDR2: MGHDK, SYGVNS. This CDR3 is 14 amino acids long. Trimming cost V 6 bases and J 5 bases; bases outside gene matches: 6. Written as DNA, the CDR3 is TGTGCCAGCAGCTTTGGGACAGGGGTGACTGAAGCTTTCTTT. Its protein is CASSFGTGVTEAFF.

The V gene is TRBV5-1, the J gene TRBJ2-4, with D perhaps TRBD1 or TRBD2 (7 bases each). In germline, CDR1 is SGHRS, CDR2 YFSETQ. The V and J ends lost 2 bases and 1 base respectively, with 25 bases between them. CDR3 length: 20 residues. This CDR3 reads CASSFAKLGGGKEAKNIQYF. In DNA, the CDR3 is TGCGCCAGCAGCTTCGCTAAATTGGGAGGGGGCAAGGAGGCCAAAAACATTCAGTACTTC.

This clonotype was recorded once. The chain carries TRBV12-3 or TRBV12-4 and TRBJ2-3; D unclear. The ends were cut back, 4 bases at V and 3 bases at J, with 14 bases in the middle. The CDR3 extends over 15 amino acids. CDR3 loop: CASSWAEASTDTQYF. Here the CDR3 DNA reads TGTGCCAGCAGTTGGGCTGAAGCATCGACAGATACGCAGTATTTT.

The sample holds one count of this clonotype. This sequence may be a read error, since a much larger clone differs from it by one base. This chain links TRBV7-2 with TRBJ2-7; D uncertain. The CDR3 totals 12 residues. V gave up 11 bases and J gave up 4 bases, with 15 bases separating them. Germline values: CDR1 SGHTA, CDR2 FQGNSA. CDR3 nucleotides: TGTGCCGGCACCTTGACGGAATACGAGCAGTACTTC. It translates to CAGTLTEYEQYF. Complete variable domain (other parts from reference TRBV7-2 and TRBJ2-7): GAGVSQSPSNKVTEKGKDVELRCDPISGHTALYWYRQSLGQGLEFLIYFQGNSAPDKSGLPSDRFSAERTGGSVSTLTIQRTQQEDSAVYLCAGTLTEYEQYFGPGTRLTVT.

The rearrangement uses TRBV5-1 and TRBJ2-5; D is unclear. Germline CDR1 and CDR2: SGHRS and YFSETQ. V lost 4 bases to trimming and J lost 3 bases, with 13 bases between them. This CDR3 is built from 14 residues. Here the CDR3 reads CASSQWATEETQYF. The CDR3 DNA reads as TGCGCCAGCAGCCAGTGGGCGACGGAAGAGACCCAGTACTTC.

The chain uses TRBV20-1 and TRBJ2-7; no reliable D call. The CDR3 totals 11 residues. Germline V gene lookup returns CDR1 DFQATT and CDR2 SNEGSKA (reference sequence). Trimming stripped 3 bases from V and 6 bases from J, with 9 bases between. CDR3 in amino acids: CSARMGIEQYF. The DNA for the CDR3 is TGCAGTGCTAGGATGGGAATCGAGCAGTACTTC.

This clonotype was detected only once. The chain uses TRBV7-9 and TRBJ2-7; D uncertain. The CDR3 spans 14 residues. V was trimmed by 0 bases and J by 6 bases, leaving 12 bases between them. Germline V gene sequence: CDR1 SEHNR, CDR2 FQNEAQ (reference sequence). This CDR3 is CASSLAQRSGEQYF. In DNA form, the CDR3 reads TGTGCCAGCAGCTTAGCGCAAAGGTCTGGCGAGCAGTACTTC.

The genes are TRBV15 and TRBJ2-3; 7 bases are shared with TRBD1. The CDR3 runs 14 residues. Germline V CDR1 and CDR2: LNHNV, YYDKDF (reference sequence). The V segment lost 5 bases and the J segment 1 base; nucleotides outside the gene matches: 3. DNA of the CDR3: TGTGCCACCAGCGGGGACAGTGGCACAGATACGCAGTATTTT. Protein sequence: CATSGDSGTDTQYF.

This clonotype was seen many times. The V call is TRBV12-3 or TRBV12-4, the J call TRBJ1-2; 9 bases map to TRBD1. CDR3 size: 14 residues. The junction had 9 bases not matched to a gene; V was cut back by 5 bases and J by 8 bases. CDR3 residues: CASSLHRGQWGYTF. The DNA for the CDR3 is TGTGCCAGCAGTCTCCACAGGGGGCAGTGGGGCTACACCTTC.

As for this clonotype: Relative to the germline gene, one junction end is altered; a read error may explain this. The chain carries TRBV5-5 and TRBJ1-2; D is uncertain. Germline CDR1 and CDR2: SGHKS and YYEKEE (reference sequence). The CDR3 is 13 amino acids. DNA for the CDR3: TGTGTCAGCAGCTTGGCAGCTAACTATGGCTACACCTTC. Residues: CVSSLAANYGYTF. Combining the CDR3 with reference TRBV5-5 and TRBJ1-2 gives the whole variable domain DAGVTQSPTHLIKTRGQQVTLRCSPISGHKSVSWYQQVLGQGPQFIFQYYEKEERGRGNFPDRFSARQFPNYSSELNVNALLLGDSALYLCVSSLAANYGYTFGSGTRLTVV.

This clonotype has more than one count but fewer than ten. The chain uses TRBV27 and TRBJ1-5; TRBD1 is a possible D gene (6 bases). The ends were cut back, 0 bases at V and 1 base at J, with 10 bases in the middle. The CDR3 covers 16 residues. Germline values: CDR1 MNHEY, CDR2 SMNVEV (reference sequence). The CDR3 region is CASSLSGGVSNQPQHF. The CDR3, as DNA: TGTGCCAGCAGTTTATCAGGGGGTGTAAGCAATCAGCCCCAGCATTTT.

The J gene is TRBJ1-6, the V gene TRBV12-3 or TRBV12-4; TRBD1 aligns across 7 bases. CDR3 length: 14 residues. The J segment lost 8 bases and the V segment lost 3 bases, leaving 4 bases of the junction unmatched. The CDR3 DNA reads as TGTGCCAGCAGTTTCAACAGGGGTGATTCACCCCTCCACTTT. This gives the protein CASSFNRGDSPLHF.

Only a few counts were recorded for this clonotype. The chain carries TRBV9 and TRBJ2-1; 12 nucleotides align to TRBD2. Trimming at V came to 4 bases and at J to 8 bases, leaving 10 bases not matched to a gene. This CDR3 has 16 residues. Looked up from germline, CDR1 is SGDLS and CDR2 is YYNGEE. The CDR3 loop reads CASSTATSGGQDEQFF. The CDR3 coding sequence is TGTGCCAGCAGCACAGCGACTAGCGGGGGACAAGATGAGCAGTTCTTC.

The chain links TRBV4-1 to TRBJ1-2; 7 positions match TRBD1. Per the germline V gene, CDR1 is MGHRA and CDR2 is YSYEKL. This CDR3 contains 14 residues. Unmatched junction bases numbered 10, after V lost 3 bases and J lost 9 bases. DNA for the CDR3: TGCGCCAGCAGCCAGGAGGGGGCGGACCTCTGCTACACCTTC. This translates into CASSQEGADLCYTF.

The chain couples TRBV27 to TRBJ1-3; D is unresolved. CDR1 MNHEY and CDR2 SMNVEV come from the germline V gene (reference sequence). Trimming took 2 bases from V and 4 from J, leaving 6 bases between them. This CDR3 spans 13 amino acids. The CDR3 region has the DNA TGTGCCAGCAGTTTAAATCCCGGAAACACCATATATTTT. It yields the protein CASSLNPGNTIYF.

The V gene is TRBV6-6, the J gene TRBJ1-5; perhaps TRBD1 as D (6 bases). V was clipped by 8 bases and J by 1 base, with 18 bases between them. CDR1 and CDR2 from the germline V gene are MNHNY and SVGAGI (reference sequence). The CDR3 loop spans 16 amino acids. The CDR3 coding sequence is TGTGCCAGCCAACCCCCCGGGACATCAAGCAATCAGCCCCAGCATTTT. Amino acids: CASQPPGTSSNQPQHF.

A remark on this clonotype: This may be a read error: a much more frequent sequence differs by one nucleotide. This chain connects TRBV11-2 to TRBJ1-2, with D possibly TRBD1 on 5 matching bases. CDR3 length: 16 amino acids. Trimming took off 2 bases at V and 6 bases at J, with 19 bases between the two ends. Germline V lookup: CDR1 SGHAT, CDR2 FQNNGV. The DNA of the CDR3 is TGTGCCAGCAGCTTACTACCCCGGGACGCAGAACATGGCTACACCTTC. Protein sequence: CASSLLPRDAEHGYTF.

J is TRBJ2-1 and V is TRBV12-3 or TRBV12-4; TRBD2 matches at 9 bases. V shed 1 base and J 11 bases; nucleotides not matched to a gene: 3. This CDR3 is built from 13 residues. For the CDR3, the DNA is TGTGCCAGCAGTTTAGGCGGGGGGGCCCAGCAGTTCTTC. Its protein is CASSLGGGAQQFF.

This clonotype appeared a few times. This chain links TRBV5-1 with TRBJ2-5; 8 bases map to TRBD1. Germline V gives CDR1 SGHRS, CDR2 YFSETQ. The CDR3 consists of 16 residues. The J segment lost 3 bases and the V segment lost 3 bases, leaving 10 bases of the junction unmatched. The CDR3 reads CASSWGRQGLKETQYF. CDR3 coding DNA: TGCGCCAGCAGCTGGGGACGACAGGGGTTGAAAGAGACCCAGTACTTC.

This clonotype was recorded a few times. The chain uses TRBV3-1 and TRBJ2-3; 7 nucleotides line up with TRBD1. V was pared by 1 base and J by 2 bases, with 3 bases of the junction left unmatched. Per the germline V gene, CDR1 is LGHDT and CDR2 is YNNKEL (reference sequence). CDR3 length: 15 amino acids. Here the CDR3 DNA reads TGTGCCAGCAGCCAAGTCGGACAGGCCACAGATACGCAGTATTTT. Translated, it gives CASSQVGQATDTQYF.

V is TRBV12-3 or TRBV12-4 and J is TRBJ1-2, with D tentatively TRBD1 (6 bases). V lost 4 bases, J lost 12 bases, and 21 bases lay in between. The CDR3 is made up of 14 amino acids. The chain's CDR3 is CASSSGAPPYGHTF. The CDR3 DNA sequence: TGTGCCAGCAGTTCGGGGGCCCCTCCCTACGGCCACACCTTC.